The clone carrying this TCR beta chain was seen repeatedly, ten times or more. Its antigen remains unidentified. The TCR beta libraries were generated through quantitative 5'-RACE incorporating molecular barcodes. TCRdb independently ran MiXCR on the 5' RACE reads; one entry per CDR3 protein. This repertoire shows 450,000 or so distinct CDR3 sequences, about 24% found once; its top ten account for over 0.8%. The sample originates from a study of CD8 T cells in ankylosing spondylitis. Study-level findings and limits: In ankylosing spondylitis patients, matched synovial fluid reportedly showed significant enrichment of disease-linked clones. Peripheral blood samples showed relatively rare disease-linked clones, and these clones were CD8+. Earlier work had already found some motif variants in reactive arthritis synovial fluid and blood. Blood of patients with ankylosing spondylitis appeared to be characterized by a TCR beta motif of about eight highly homologous variants.

This clonotype originated in a male donor with ankylosing spondylitis. Sequenced material: blood, either unsorted or a sorted T cell fraction (not recorded which).

The chain's CDR3 is CASSLDLNTEAFF. The CDR3 DNA reads TGTGCCAGCAGCTTAGACCTGAACACTGAAGCTTTCTTT. V is TRBV7-9 and J is TRBJ1-1; D unresolved. The CDR3 extends over 13 amino acids. V gave up 1 base and J gave up 0 bases, with 3 bases separating them. From germline, CDR1 is SEHNR and CDR2 FQNEAQ (reference sequence).